This entry is about one T cell receptor (delta chain). This likely reflects a read error, since a far larger clone is one base away. Other nucleotide sequences in the sample specify the same CDR3. This record belongs to a study of gamma-delta T cells after stem cell transplantation. TCRdb applied CATT to the RT-PCR reads for clone calling. Of approximately 1,000 delta-chain clones listed, about 18% are singletons. CDR1 is GEAIGNYY and CDR2 is EKD in the germline V gene. The CDR3 length is 19 residues. V was clipped by 0 bases and J by 5 bases; unmatched bases: 17. The rearrangement uses TRDV2 and TRDJ1; 10 bases align to TRDD3. What was sequenced was gamma-delta T cells. This clonotype was sampled from a human donor. It is not recorded whose cells these are; they may come from a transplant donor. CDR3 sequence: CACDTLGDTRERSTDKLIF. In nucleotides, the CDR3 is TGTGCCTGTGACACCTTGGGGGATACAAGGGAGCGAAGCACTGATAAACTCATCTTT.